These T cell receptor beta chains were read from a single sample in a study of T cell responses to AZD1222 COVID-19 vaccine. Sequenced by immunoSEQ multiplex PCR; TCRdb stores in-frame clones only, minus some. The sample has 100,000 or so clones, more than 75% seen once. The material sequenced was peripheral blood, taken on day 0 of AZD1222 vaccination. The receptors were gathered from an adult in good health. The CDR3 runs from the conserved cysteine through the conserved F or W. Each record gives: V gene, J gene, clone size, D gene, CDR3 protein, CDR3 DNA. A D gene is named only where the DNA matches it firmly. Only some rows state a clone size, as once, few, many or a class for expanded clones.

>TRBV30|TRBJ2-4|.|.
CALDPEGKNIQYF
TGTGCCCTGGACCCAGAGGGCAAAAACATTCAGTACTTC
>TRBV25-1|TRBJ1-1|few|.
CASSELEGRGTEAFF
TGTGCCAGCAGTGAATTGGAGGGGCGCGGCACTGAAGCTTTCTTT
>TRBV4-1|TRBJ2-3|.|TRBD2
CASSQGGSGHTDTQYF
TGCGCCAGCAGCCAAGGGGGTAGCGGGCACACAGATACGCAGTATTTT
>TRBV28|TRBJ1-3|.|.
CASSSGTSGNTIYF
TGTGCCAGCAGTTCGGGGACCTCTGGAAACACCATATATTTT
>TRBV6-1|TRBJ2-5|.|.
CASSEGFHGRGKETQYF
TGTGCCAGCAGTGAAGGCTTCCATGGAAGGGGGAAAGAGACCCAGTACTTC
>TRBV5-4|TRBJ1-6|.|.
CASSLKGVPGSPLHF
TGTGCCAGCAGCTTAAAGGGGGTTCCGGGTTCACCCCTCCACTTT
>TRBV7-2|TRBJ1-1|.|.
CASSLGSSLSIVNTEAFF
TGTGCCAGCAGCTTAGGCAGTAGTCTATCTATTGTGAACACTGAAGCTTTCTTT
>TRBV4-2|TRBJ2-7|.|TRBD1
CASSQELAGGFNEQYF
TGTGCCAGCAGCCAAGAACTGGCAGGGGGCTTCAACGAGCAGTACTTC
>TRBV7-8|TRBJ2-1|.|TRBD2
CASSLVALGGGAVGNEQFF
TGTGCCAGCAGCTTAGTAGCGTTGGGCGGGGGGGCGGTCGGGAATGAGCAGTTCTTC
>TRBV12-5|TRBJ2-5|once|.
CASGPETGEETQYF
TGTGCTAGTGGTCCGGAAACCGGGGAAGAGACCCAGTACTTC
>TRBV4-2|TRBJ1-4|.|.
CASRHTGTGEKLFF
TGTGCCAGCAGGCATACCGGGACGGGTGAAAAACTGTTTTTT
>TRBV6-5|TRBJ1-2|.|.
CASRFYGYTF
TGTGCCAGCAGATTCTATGGCTACACCTTC
>TRBV7-8|TRBJ2-2|.|.
CASSLEENTGELFF
TGTGCCAGCAGCTTAGAGGAAAACACCGGGGAGCTGTTTTTT
>TRBV29-1|TRBJ2-2|.|.
CSVRGRNPTGELFF
TGCAGCGTTCGGGGTAGGAACCCAACCGGGGAGCTGTTTTTT
>TRBV18|TRBJ2-7|.|TRBD2
CASSLQRGSYEQYF
TGTGCCAGCTCACTCCAGCGGGGGAGCTACGAGCAGTACTTC
>TRBV12-3/TRBV12-4|TRBJ2-1|once|.
CASSKRGREQFF
TGTGCCAGCAGTAAAAGGGGTAGGGAGCAGTTCTTC
>TRBV10-3|TRBJ2-1|.|TRBD2
CAISARGAGGDNEQFF
TGTGCCATCAGTGCCCGGGGTGCGGGGGGTGACAATGAGCAGTTCTTC
>TRBV6-2/TRBV6-3|TRBJ2-1|once|.
CASSSPGHTRSNEQFF
TGTGCCAGCAGTAGCCCGGGACACACCAGAAGCAATGAGCAGTTCTTC
>TRBV30|TRBJ2-3|.|.
CAWSVVGGWGTDTQYF
TGTGCCTGGAGTGTAGTGGGGGGCTGGGGCACAGATACGCAGTATTTT
>TRBV5-1|TRBJ2-4|.|.
CASSLVATVAKNIQYF
TGCGCCAGCAGCTTGGTAGCCACGGTAGCCAAAAACATTCAGTACTTC
>TRBV3-1/TRBV3-2|TRBJ1-6|once|TRBD1
CASSQGDSKNSPLHF
TGTGCCAGCAGCCAAGGGGACAGCAAGAATTCACCCCTCCACTTT
>TRBV27|TRBJ1-2|few|.
CASQERVSAGYTF
TGTGCCAGCCAGGAGAGGGTTTCGGCTGGCTACACCTTC
>TRBV10-3|TRBJ2-5|.|.
CAISEMGQETQYF
TGTGCCATCAGTGAAATGGGACAAGAGACCCAGTACTTC
>TRBV2|TRBJ2-5|.|.
CASGEIQTQYF
TGTGCCAGCGGGGAGATCCAGACCCAGTACTTC
>TRBV2|TRBJ2-7|few|.
CASRAAFSYEQYF
TGTGCCAGCAGGGCAGCGTTCTCCTACGAGCAGTACTTC
>TRBV27|TRBJ1-5|.|.
CASSSGDSNQPQHF
TGTGCCAGCAGCTCAGGAGATAGCAATCAGCCCCAGCATTTT
>TRBV19|TRBJ1-2|.|TRBD1
CASSMGGQGSFGYTF
TGTGCCAGTAGTATGGGGGGACAGGGCTCGTTTGGCTACACCTTC
>TRBV7-2|TRBJ2-3|.|TRBD1
CASSPRDRAFSTDTQYF
TGTGCCAGCAGCCCAAGGGACAGGGCCTTTAGCACAGATACGCAGTATTTT
>TRBV12-1|TRBJ2-7|once|.
CASSFADPSRILGAYEQYF
TGTGCCAGCAGCTTTGCGGATCCCAGCAGAATCCTAGGGGCCTACGAGCAGTACTTC
>TRBV6-5|TRBJ1-4|.|.
CASKTNRATNEKLFF
TGTGCCAGCAAGACTAATAGAGCAACTAATGAAAAACTGTTTTTT
>TRBV7-3|TRBJ2-5|.|TRBD1
CASSLTGGTQYF
TGTGCCAGCAGCTTGACAGGGGGGACCCAGTACTTC
>TRBV7-9|TRBJ1-2|.|.
CASSLHTDYGYTF
TGTGCCAGCAGCTTACACACCGACTATGGCTACACCTTC
>TRBV6-5|TRBJ1-1|.|.
CASILGPGNTEAFF
TGTGCCAGCATCTTGGGCCCAGGGAACACTGAAGCTTTCTTT
>TRBV2|TRBJ2-7|.|TRBD1
CASRVSKRPQGPYEQYF
TGTGCCAGCAGGGTCAGCAAAAGACCACAGGGGCCCTACGAGCAGTACTTC
>TRBV5-4|TRBJ2-3|.|.
CASSRGAPGTDTQYF
TGTGCCAGCAGCCGGGGGGCCCCGGGTACGGATACGCAGTATTTT
>TRBV7-9|TRBJ1-4|once|.
CASSFATPNEKLFF
TGTGCCAGCAGCTTTGCCACCCCTAATGAAAAACTGTTTTTT
>TRBV11-2|TRBJ2-1|.|TRBD1
CASSSRQGQGYSNEQFF
TGTGCCAGCAGCTCCAGACAGGGACAGGGGTACTCCAATGAGCAGTTCTTC
>TRBV12-5|TRBJ2-3|.|.
CASGRDRATDTQYF
TGTGCTAGTGGTCGTGACAGAGCCACAGATACGCAGTATTTT
>TRBV29-1|TRBJ2-7|.|TRBD2
CSARTSSEQYF
TGCAGCGCTCGGACTAGTTCCGAGCAGTACTTC
>TRBV3-1/TRBV3-2|TRBJ1-6|.|TRBD1
CASSPQQGARSPLHF
TGTGCCAGCAGCCCACAACAGGGGGCACGTTCACCCCTCCACTTT
>TRBV6-5|TRBJ1-2|once|.
CASSLDRNYGYTF
TGTGCCAGCAGCCTCGACCGGAACTATGGCTACACCTTC
>TRBV6-6|TRBJ1-2|.|.
CASTDGGAEYGYTF
TGTGCCAGCACCGACGGGGGGGCTGAATATGGCTACACCTTC
>TRBV18|TRBJ2-7|.|.
CASSPPYLSEQYF
TGTGCCAGCTCACCACCCTATCTGAGCGAGCAGTACTTC